The 29 T cell receptor beta chains below all came from one sample that was sequenced in a study of CD8 T cells in ankylosing spondylitis. MiXCR, run by TCRdb on the 5' RACE reads, gives a single entry per CDR3 protein. The table includes 200,000 or so distinct CDR3 sequences, roughly 24% detected once. Material: blood, either unsorted or a sorted T cell fraction (not recorded which). Receptor source: a male donor with ankylosing spondylitis or in good health (not recorded which).

The chain uses TRBV6-1 and TRBJ1-2; 7 bases are a match to TRBD1. Germline values: CDR1 MNHNS, CDR2 SASEGT. The CDR3 is made up of 13 amino acids. With 6 bases clipped from V and 8 bases from J, the junction kept 9 bases outside the gene matches. The CDR3 sequence: CASRGGQSAGYTF. CDR3 nucleotides: TGTGCCAGCAGGGGGGGACAGTCGGCCGGCTACACCTTC.

This clonotype was observed many times. V and J are TRBV28 and TRBJ2-5; 8 bases map to TRBD1. The trim removed 1 base at V and 2 bases at J, leaving 6 bases unmatched. This CDR3 is built from 16 residues. CDR1 is MDHEN and CDR2 is SYDVKM in the germline V gene. The CDR3 here is CASSLFGQGVQETQYF. DNA for the CDR3: TGTGCCAGCAGTTTATTTGGACAGGGTGTTCAAGAGACCCAGTACTTC. Variable domain in full (rest from reference TRBV28 and TRBJ2-5): DVKVTQSSRYLVKRTGEKVFLECVQDMDHENMFWYRQDPGLGLRLIYFSYDVKMKEKGDIPEGYSVSREKKERFSLILESASTNQTSMYLCASSLFGQGVQETQYFGPGTRLLVL.

This clonotype was seen more than once but under ten times. The V call is TRBV20-1, the J call TRBJ2-1, with 7 bases lining up with TRBD1. The germline V gene has CDR1 DFQATT and CDR2 SNEGSKA (reference sequence). Unmatched junction bases numbered 9, after V lost 8 bases and J lost 8 bases. This CDR3 contains 12 residues. CDR3 residues: CSTSGTVYEQFF. For the CDR3, the DNA is TGCAGTACTTCCGGGACAGTCTATGAGCAGTTCTTC.

This chain links TRBV6-5 with TRBJ1-5; weak D call: TRBD1 (6 bases). The germline CDR1 and CDR2 sequences are MNHEY and SVGAGI. The CDR3 consists of 16 residues. The V end was cut by 2 bases, the J end by 6 bases, with 17 bases between. CDR3 loop: CASSYTNTGSGQPQHF. The DNA of the CDR3 is TGTGCCAGCAGTTACACAAACACAGGGTCGGGTCAGCCCCAGCATTTT.

The J gene is TRBJ2-1, the V gene TRBV20-1; 14 nucleotides agree with TRBD2. The CDR3 sequence is 15 residues long. The germline V gene encodes CDR1 DFQATT and CDR2 SNEGSKA (reference sequence). The J segment lost 7 bases and the V segment lost 6 bases, leaving 8 bases of the junction unmatched. The CDR3 DNA follows: TGCAGTGCGACAAGACTAGCGGGAGGGCCAAATGAGCAGTTCTTC. This gives the protein CSATRLAGGPNEQFF.

This clonotype was found many times. The chain links TRBV18 to TRBJ2-1; TRBD2 matches at 12 bases. V shed 5 bases and J 5 bases; nucleotides not matched to a gene: 7. CDR1 is KGHSH, CDR2 LQKENI, per germline. This CDR3 is 16 amino acids long. The CDR3: CASSILAGGQHNEQFF. DNA of the CDR3: TGTGCCAGCTCAATTCTAGCGGGAGGGCAACACAATGAGCAGTTCTTC.

The gene calls are TRBV5-5 and TRBJ2-7; TRBD1 matches 9 bases. Germline lookup yields CDR1 SGHKS and CDR2 YYEKEE (reference sequence). The trim removed 4 bases at V and 3 bases at J, leaving 8 bases unmatched. CDR3 length: 15 amino acids. In nucleotides, the CDR3 is TGTGCCAGCAGCCGGAATCCGGGACAGGGCTACGAGCAGTACTTC. This translates into CASSRNPGQGYEQYF.

This clonotype was recorded many times. The rearrangement uses TRBV5-1 and TRBJ2-2; weak D call: TRBD2 (5 bases). The CDR3 is made up of 17 amino acids. Germline V gene lookup returns CDR1 SGHRS and CDR2 YFSETQ. V was pared by 5 bases and J by 4 bases, with 21 bases between. The CDR3 loop is CASSRTPESGPTGELFF. CDR3 nucleotides: TGCGCCAGCAGTCGTACCCCGGAAAGCGGACCCACCGGGGAGCTGTTTTTT.

This clonotype was counted at least ten times. V and J are TRBV5-1 and TRBJ2-7; 7 bases map to TRBD1. The CDR3 is made up of 14 amino acids. V was clipped by 0 bases and J by 4 bases; unmatched bases: 4. Germline V gives CDR1 SGHRS, CDR2 YFSETQ. The CDR3 DNA reads TGCGCCAGCAGCTTGGTCACAGGGGTTTACGAGCAGTACTTC. Protein sequence: CASSLVTGVYEQYF. Filled out from reference TRBV5-1 and TRBJ2-7, the complete variable domain reads KAGVTQTPRYLIKTRGQQVTLSCSPISGHRSVSWYQQTPGQGLQFLFEYFSETQRNKGNFPGRFSGRQFSNSRSEMNVSTLELGDSALYLCASSLVTGVYEQYFGPGTRLTVT.

There are many counts of this clonotype. The rearrangement joins TRBV29-1 to TRBJ2-6, with a possible D match to TRBD2 (6 bases). The CDR3 contains 15 residues. V lost 3 bases and J lost 1, with 10 bases in between. Per the germline V gene, CDR1 is SQVTM and CDR2 is ANQGSEA. CDR3 amino acids: CSVDMRGSGANVLTF. DNA for the CDR3: TGCAGCGTTGATATGCGGGGTTCTGGGGCCAACGTCCTGACTTTC.

The rearrangement links TRBV12-3 or TRBV12-4 to TRBJ2-7; 11 bases map to TRBD2. V was pared by 6 bases and J by 5 bases, with 12 bases of the junction left unmatched. The CDR3 loop spans 16 amino acids. This chain's CDR3 is CASSLGLAAPRNEQYF. In DNA form, the CDR3 reads TGTGCCAGCAGCCTGGGACTAGCGGCCCCTCGGAACGAGCAGTACTTC.

There are many counts of this clonotype. The chain links TRBV20-1 to TRBJ2-1; no firm D call. The V end was cut by 3 bases, the J end by 2 bases, with 14 bases between. From germline, CDR1 is DFQATT and CDR2 SNEGSKA (reference sequence). The CDR3 has 15 residues. The DNA of the CDR3 is TGCAGTGCTAGTGGCGCGGCGGCAACCTACAATGAGCAGTTCTTC. Protein product: CSASGAAATYNEQFF.

This clonotype was observed a few times. The V gene is TRBV20-1, the J gene TRBJ2-7, with D tentatively TRBD2 (6 bases). The germline V and J ends were trimmed by 6 bases and 3 bases, with 15 bases remaining between them. In germline, CDR1 is DFQATT, CDR2 SNEGSKA (reference sequence). This CDR3 spans 13 amino acids. The CDR3 DNA reads as TGCAGTGCAGAGCGGGCCATGGGCTACGAGCAGTACTTC. Translated: CSAERAMGYEQYF.

This clonotype was recorded at least ten times. The rearrangement links TRBV4-3 to TRBJ2-1, with TRBD2 identical over 10 bases. This CDR3 contains 16 residues. Trimming cost V 1 base and J 8 bases; bases outside gene matches: 8. In germline, CDR1 is LGHNA, CDR2 YSLEER. CDR3 in DNA: TGCGCCAGCAGCCAAGGTCCTAGCGGGAGCGGGGATGAGCAGTTCTTC. As protein: CASSQGPSGSGDEQFF.

The V call is TRBV20-1, the J call TRBJ2-1, with 10 bases matching TRBD2. V shed 1 base, J shed 15 bases, and the junction held 6 bases outside the gene matches. The germline V gene encodes CDR1 DFQATT and CDR2 SNEGSKA (reference sequence). This CDR3 spans 12 amino acids. The DNA for the CDR3 is TGCAGTGCTAGAGTTCCTAGCGGGAGTCGGTTCTTC. Translating gives CSARVPSGSRFF.

This CDR3 reads CASGKLRSSYNEQFF. DNA for the CDR3: TGCGCCAGCGGTAAACTTAGAAGCTCCTACAATGAGCAGTTCTTC. This rearrangement joins TRBV4-3 to TRBJ2-1; no reliable D call. The V and J ends lost 8 bases and 0 bases respectively, with 14 bases between them. CDR1 LGHNA and CDR2 YSLEER come from the germline V gene. The CDR3 covers 15 residues.

The J gene is TRBJ1-3, the V gene TRBV7-6, with TRBD1 matching over 7 bases. Unmatched junction bases numbered 3, after V lost 1 base and J lost 0 bases. This CDR3 region has 16 residues. From germline, CDR1 is SGHVS and CDR2 FNYEAQ. The CDR3 region is CASSLGQGISGNTIYF. The CDR3 DNA reads TGTGCCAGCAGCTTAGGACAGGGTATCTCTGGAAACACCATATATTTT.

This clonotype was counted many times. The V gene is TRBV7-3, the J gene TRBJ2-2; TRBD1 matches at 8 bases. CDR1 SGHTA and CDR2 FQGTGA come from the germline V gene. V shed 5 bases, J shed 0 bases, and the junction held 8 bases outside the gene matches. This CDR3 contains 17 residues. The CDR3 nucleotides are TGTGCCAGCAGCCGAACAGGGGGTACAGCGAACACCGGGGAGCTGTTTTTT. This translates into CASSRTGGTANTGELFF.

This clonotype was counted ten times or more. The chain joins TRBV21-1 to TRBJ2-1; the D call TRBD1 from the table was never checked on the DNA. TRBV21-1 is a pseudogene segment. The CDR3 consists of 15 residues. DNA of the CDR3: TGTGCCAGCAGCAAAGAGGACAGGTCGGACAATGAGCAGTTCTTC. Its translation: CASSKEDRSDNEQFF.

This clonotype was seen many times. The rearrangement links TRBV12-3 or TRBV12-4 to TRBJ2-2; 8 bases map to TRBD2. The CDR3 contains 15 residues. V trimming: 3 bases; J trimming: 6 bases; junction bases outside the gene matches: 6. This CDR3 reads CASSFGREPSGELFF. The CDR3, as DNA: TGTGCCAGCAGTTTCGGGAGGGAACCTTCCGGGGAGCTGTTTTTT.

In this sample, this clonotype turned up a few times. The chain carries TRBV5-6 and TRBJ2-7; 11 nucleotides align to TRBD2. The germline gives CDR1 SGHDT, CDR2 YYEEEE. This CDR3 has 15 residues. Germline trimming cut 5 bases from V and 0 bases from J; bases unmatched to any gene: 4. This chain's CDR3 is CASRYLAGGSYEQYF. The CDR3 nucleotides read TGTGCCAGCAGATACCTAGCGGGAGGCTCCTACGAGCAGTACTTC.

This clonotype was seen many times. The CDR3 DNA reads TGCAGTAGCACGGGGGCGTCGTATGGCTACACCTTC. It translates to CSSTGASYGYTF. The J gene is TRBJ1-2, the V gene TRBV20-1; a possible D gene is TRBD1 (6 bases). V lost 8 bases and J lost 5, with 15 bases in between. There are 12 residues in the CDR3. Germline V CDR1 and CDR2: DFQATT, SNEGSKA (reference sequence).

This clonotype was recorded only once. V and J are TRBV7-2 and TRBJ2-5; the D is unclear. The length of the CDR3 is 14 residues. The germline CDR1 and CDR2 sequences are SGHTA and FQGNSA. Trimming removed 5 bases at V and 2 bases at J, with 12 bases between. CDR3 DNA: TGTGCCAGCAGCCTCCACTGGTCACAAGAGACCCAGTACTTC. It encodes CASSLHWSQETQYF.

This rearrangement joins TRBV20-1 to TRBJ2-7; the match to TRBD2 covers 10 bases. This CDR3 is 16 amino acids long. The J segment lost 0 bases and the V segment lost 3 bases, leaving 8 bases of the junction unmatched. The germline CDR1 and CDR2 sequences are DFQATT and SNEGSKA (reference sequence). In DNA, the CDR3 is TGCAGTGCTAGGCCCCTAGCGGGAGCCACCTCCTACGAGCAGTACTTC. It is translated as CSARPLAGATSYEQYF.

The V call is TRBV13, the J call TRBJ2-7, with 13 nucleotides matching TRBD2. Trimming at V came to 4 bases and at J to 6 bases, leaving 6 bases not matched to a gene. Germline loops: CDR1 PRHDT, CDR2 FYEKMQ (reference sequence). The CDR3 spans 15 residues. The CDR3 sequence is CASSWTSGRPSEQYF. The CDR3 DNA reads as TGTGCCAGCAGCTGGACTAGCGGGAGACCCAGCGAGCAGTACTTC.

This clonotype came up many times. V is TRBV4-2 and J is TRBJ1-2, with a tentative D call TRBD1 (6 bases). Trimming removed 4 bases at V and 1 base at J, with 10 bases between. Germline V gene sequence: CDR1 LGHNA, CDR2 YNFKEQ. CDR3 size: 14 residues. In nucleotides, the CDR3 is TGTGCCAGCAGCCGACGACAGGATAACTATGGCTACACCTTC. This codes for CASSRRQDNYGYTF.

With regard to this clonotype: With a much larger clone just one base away, this may be a read error. The rearrangement joins TRBV5-1 to TRBJ2-1; TRBD1 aligns across 8 bases. J gave up 8 bases and V 0 bases, and 4 bases lay outside the gene matches. Germline CDR1 SGHRS, CDR2 YFSETQ. The CDR3 spans 14 residues. CDR3 sequence (DNA): TGCGCCAGCAGCTTGGAACAGGGGGACGATGAGCAGTTCTTC. Translated, it gives CASSLEQGDDEQFF. The full variable domain, rest sourced from reference TRBV5-1 and TRBJ2-1, is KAGVTQTPRYLIKTRGQQVTLSCSPISGHRSVSWYQQTPGQGLQFLFEYFSETQRNKGNFPGRFSGRQFSNSRSEMNVSTLELGDSALYLCASSLEQGDDEQFFGPGTRLTVL.

This clonotype was recorded a few times. The V and J genes are TRBV6-2 or TRBV6-3 and TRBJ2-5, with 8 bases lining up with TRBD2. V shed 5 bases and J 5 bases; nucleotides not matched to a gene: 16. This CDR3 is built from 17 residues. Germline V lookup: CDR1 MNHEY, CDR2 SVGEGT. CDR3 coding DNA: TGTGCCAGCAGTCCCAGCGGACTAGCCGCCGTGTGGGAGACCCAGTACTTC. It is translated as CASSPSGLAAVWETQYF.

This clonotype was counted a single time. J is TRBJ2-5 and V is TRBV12-3 or TRBV12-4; perhaps TRBD1 as D (6 bases). V dropped 6 bases and J dropped 2 bases, with 13 bases sitting between them. CDR3 size: 14 residues. In nucleotides, the CDR3 is TGTGCCAGCAGCGCCGGACAGATTCAAGAGACCCAGTACTTC. It translates to CASSAGQIQETQYF.